This TCR beta chain was sequenced in a study of T cell responses to AZD1222 COVID-19 vaccine. Overall study results and limits: Donors were largely white British and mainly female; clonal diversity was possibly underestimated. At 160-218 and 743-854, vaccine-associated CD4 TCRs were dominant, and they spanned spike. Reportedly, nearly half the spike-specific TCRs target unmutated variant regions.

Here immunoSEQ multiplex PCR was the method, and the copy in TCRdb shows in-frame clones only, minus some. Of more than 95,000 clones listed, 93% are singletons. Trimming took off 5 bases at V and 8 bases at J, with 8 bases between the two ends. This CDR3 has 11 amino acids. Germline loops: CDR1 SGHTA, CDR2 FQGNSA. A remark on this clone: Its antigen is still unknown.

Specimen: peripheral blood, collected on day 0 of AZD1222 vaccination. This receptor was identified in an adult in good health. This sequence joins TRBV7-2 and TRBJ2-3, with D unclear. The CDR3 DNA sequence: TGTGCCAGCAGCCGCTATGTTACGCAGTATTTT. Translated, it gives CASSRYVTQYF.